What follows describes a single TCR beta chain. Sequencing used immunoSEQ multiplex PCR; TCRdb keeps in-frame clones, though not all of them. The sample has about 50,000 clones, around 80% seen once. V was trimmed by 3 bases and J by 0 bases, leaving 6 bases between them. Germline CDR1 and CDR2: MNHNS and SASEGT. CDR3 length: 14 amino acids. This sample stems from a study of blood T cell repertoires in COVID-19. Overall study context: From the United States, Italy and Spain came samples of acute and convalescent COVID-19. PBMCs, B-cell-depleted T cells, or T cells provided the cDNA or gDNA that made up the material.

This clonotype was obtained from a man aged 40-49 years with acute or convalescent COVID-19. The sample was peripheral blood. The chain recombines TRBV6-1 with TRBJ1-3; D may be TRBD1 (5 bases). The CDR3 DNA follows: TGTGCCAGCAGTGAGGGGGGCTCTGGAAACACCATATATTTT. Translating it yields CASSEGGSGNTIYF.